The 12 T cell receptor beta chains below come from one sample, sequenced in a study of T cell responses to AZD1222 COVID-19 vaccine (dated by TCRdb to 2020 to 2022). This specimen's time point label, per the study, means: baseline before first vaccination. The library relied on the immunoSEQ multiplex PCR assay. As stored in TCRdb, this immuneACCESS dataset retains in-frame rearrangements with V and J assigned. A fraction of the clones does not appear; measured against another copy, unresolved V genes explain less than half of the discrepancy, and the remainder lacks a known reason. The sample has some 96,000 clones on record, around 86% of them singletons. The ten biggest clones cover roughly 2.5% of the sample. The sample here was peripheral blood, taken on day 0 of AZD1222 vaccination. The receptors stem from an adult in good health.

The genes are TRBV19 and TRBJ1-5, with 7 bases aligning to TRBD1. CDR1 is LNHDA, CDR2 SQIVND, per germline (reference sequence). The CDR3 is 15 residues long. The J segment lost 2 bases and the V segment lost 6 bases, leaving 7 bases of the junction unmatched. The CDR3 region is CASSTIQGGNQPQHF. The CDR3 DNA sequence: TGTGCCAGTAGCACGATTCAGGGGGGCAATCAGCCCCAGCATTTT.

The chain couples TRBV12-3 or TRBV12-4 to TRBJ2-5; D unclear. The CDR3 has 13 amino acids. Between the trimmed V and J ends, which lost 6 bases and 3 bases, there was a span of 11 bases. DNA of the CDR3: TGTGCCAGCAGGCACGTACCTAAAGAGACCCAGTACTTC. This gives the protein CASRHVPKETQYF.

The V call is TRBV19, the J call TRBJ1-2; no firm D call. V lost 8 bases and J 4 bases, leaving 11 bases between the germline ends. The germline V gene has CDR1 LNHDA and CDR2 SQIVND (reference sequence). The CDR3 covers 12 residues. The CDR3 sequence is CASVSPVYGYTF. CDR3 coding DNA: TGTGCCAGTGTTTCCCCTGTCTATGGCTACACCTTC.

The chain joins TRBV3-1 (or the pseudogene TRBV3-2) to TRBJ1-1, with D uncertain. This CDR3 has 15 amino acids. V was clipped by 0 bases and J by 1 base, with 9 bases between them. Germline V gene lookup returns CDR1 LGHDT and CDR2 YNNKEL (reference sequence). This CDR3 reads CASSQDYWENTEAFF. For the CDR3, the DNA is TGTGCCAGCAGCCAAGATTATTGGGAGAACACTGAAGCTTTCTTT.

The J gene is TRBJ1-1, the V gene TRBV11-2; D is ambiguous. This CDR3 contains 12 residues. The V end lost 6 bases, the J end lost 0 bases, and 5 bases lay between the germline ends. Germline V CDR1 and CDR2: SGHAT, FQNNGV. CDR3 in DNA: TGTGCCAGCAGGGGTGTGAACACTGAAGCTTTCTTT. Encoded protein: CASRGVNTEAFF. The full variable domain, in which reference TRBV11-2 and TRBJ1-1 provide the parts outside the CDR3, is EAGVAQSPRYKIIEKRQSVAFWCNPISGHATLYWYQQILGQGPKLLIQFQNNGVVDDSQLPKDRFSAERLKGVDSTLKIQPAKLEDSAVYLCASRGVNTEAFFGQGTRLTVV.

This chain joins TRBV5-1 and TRBJ2-5; 8 nucleotides line up with TRBD2. Unmatched junction bases numbered 13, after V lost 4 bases and J lost 2 bases. The germline CDR1 and CDR2 sequences are SGHRS and YFSETQ. This CDR3 contains 17 residues. CDR3 residues: CASSLGLALGWQETQYF. DNA for the CDR3: TGCGCCAGCAGCCTAGGACTAGCCCTCGGGTGGCAAGAGACCCAGTACTTC.

In this sample, this clone turned up a few times. The chain carries TRBV10-1 and TRBJ2-5, with a weak D call TRBD2 (5 bases). The germline V and J ends were trimmed by 7 bases and 7 bases, with 19 bases remaining between them. The germline V gene encodes CDR1 WNHNN and CDR2 SYGVQD (reference sequence). The CDR3 has 14 residues. CDR3 bases: TGCGCCAGCACCCAAGGATTGGGAGACGGGACCCAGTACTTC. It is translated as CASTQGLGDGTQYF.

V gene TRBV5-1 combines with J gene TRBJ1-2; D gene uncertain. This CDR3 is 16 amino acids long. The germline V and J ends were trimmed by 0 bases and 6 bases, with 18 bases remaining between them. Germline CDR1 and CDR2: SGHRS and YFSETQ. The CDR3 bases are TGCGCCAGCAGCTTGGGCCCAGCCTCTGGTGGTGATGGCTACACCTTC. Protein sequence: CASSLGPASGGDGYTF.

This chain uses TRBV5-1 with TRBJ1-4; tentatively, D is TRBD1 (6 bases). Germline CDR1 and CDR2: SGHRS and YFSETQ. This CDR3 is built from 14 residues. Trimming cost V 9 bases and J 2 bases, with 14 bases left between them. CDR3 region: CATSTGSTNEKLFF. CDR3 bases: TGCGCCACCTCGACAGGATCCACTAATGAAAAACTGTTTTTT.

The V and J genes are TRBV5-5 and TRBJ2-7; possible D gene TRBD2, 5 bases. Germline CDR1 is SGHKS and CDR2 is YYEKEE (reference sequence). The V gene lost 2 bases and the J gene lost 4 bases, with 7 bases spanning the gap. This CDR3 region has 12 residues. In DNA, the CDR3 is TGTGCCAGCAGCTTCTCGGGGTACGAGCAGTACTTC. Residues: CASSFSGYEQYF. The full variable domain, completed using reference TRBV5-5 and TRBJ2-7, is DAGVTQSPTHLIKTRGQQVTLRCSPISGHKSVSWYQQVLGQGPQFIFQYYEKEERGRGNFPDRFSARQFPNYSSELNVNALLLGDSALYLCASSFSGYEQYFGPGTRLTVT.

The V gene is TRBV24-1, the J gene TRBJ2-7; D might be TRBD2 (5 bases). This CDR3 contains 13 residues. The germline gives CDR1 KGHDR, CDR2 SFDVKD. Trimming stripped 4 bases from V and 6 bases from J, with 12 bases between. As DNA, the CDR3 is TGTGCCACCAGTGAAGCACACGGAGGCGAGCAGTACTTC. Translated, it gives CATSEAHGGEQYF.

This chain joins TRBV19 and TRBJ2-7; D is unclear. Germline CDR1 is LNHDA and CDR2 is SQIVND (reference sequence). V gave up 6 bases and J gave up 3 bases, with 12 bases separating them. The CDR3 runs 13 residues. The CDR3 loop reads CASSRTTSYEQYF. Here the CDR3 DNA reads TGTGCCAGTAGCAGGACCACCAGCTACGAGCAGTACTTC.